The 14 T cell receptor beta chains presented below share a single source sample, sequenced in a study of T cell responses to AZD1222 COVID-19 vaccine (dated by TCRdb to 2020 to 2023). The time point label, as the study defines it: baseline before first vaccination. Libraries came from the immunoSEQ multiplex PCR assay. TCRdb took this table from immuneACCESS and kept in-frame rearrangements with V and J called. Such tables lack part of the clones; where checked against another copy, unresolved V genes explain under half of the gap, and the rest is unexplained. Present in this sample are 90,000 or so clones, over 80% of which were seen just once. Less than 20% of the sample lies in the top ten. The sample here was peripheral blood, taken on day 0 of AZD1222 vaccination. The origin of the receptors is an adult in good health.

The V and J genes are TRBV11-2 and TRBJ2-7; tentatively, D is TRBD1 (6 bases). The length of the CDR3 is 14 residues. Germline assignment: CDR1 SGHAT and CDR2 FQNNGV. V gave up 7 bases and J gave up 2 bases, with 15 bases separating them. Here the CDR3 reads CASTQSPGAYEQYF. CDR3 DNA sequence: TGTGCCAGCACCCAGTCCCCAGGGGCCTACGAGCAGTACTTC.

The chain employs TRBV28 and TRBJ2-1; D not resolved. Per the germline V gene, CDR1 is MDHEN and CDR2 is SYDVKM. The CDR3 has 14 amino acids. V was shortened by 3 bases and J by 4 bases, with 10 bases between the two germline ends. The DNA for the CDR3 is TGTGCCAGCAGTTTCCGCTCCCAGTACAATGAGCAGTTCTTC. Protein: CASSFRSQYNEQFF.

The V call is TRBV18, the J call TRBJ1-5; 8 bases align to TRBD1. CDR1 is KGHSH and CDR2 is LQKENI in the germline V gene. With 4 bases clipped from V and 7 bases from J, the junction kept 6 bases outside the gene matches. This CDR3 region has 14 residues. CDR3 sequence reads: CASSQRTGNQPQHF. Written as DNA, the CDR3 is TGTGCCAGCTCACAACGGACAGGGAACCAGCCCCAGCATTTT.

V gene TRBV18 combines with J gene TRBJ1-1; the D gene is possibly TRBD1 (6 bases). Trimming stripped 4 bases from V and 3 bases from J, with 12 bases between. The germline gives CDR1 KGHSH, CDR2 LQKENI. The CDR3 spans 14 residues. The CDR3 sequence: CASSQQGYDTEAFF. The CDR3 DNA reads TGTGCCAGCTCACAACAGGGATACGACACTGAAGCTTTCTTT.

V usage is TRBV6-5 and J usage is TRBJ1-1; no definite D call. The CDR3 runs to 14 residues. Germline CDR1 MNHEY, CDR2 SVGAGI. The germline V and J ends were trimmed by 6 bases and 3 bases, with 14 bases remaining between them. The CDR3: CASSRKWTDTEAFF. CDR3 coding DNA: TGTGCCAGCAGCCGTAAGTGGACTGACACTGAAGCTTTCTTT.

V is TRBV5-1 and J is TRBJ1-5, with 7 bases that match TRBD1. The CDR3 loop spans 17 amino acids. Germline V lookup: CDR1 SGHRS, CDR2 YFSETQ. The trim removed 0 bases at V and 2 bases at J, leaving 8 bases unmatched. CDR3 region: CASSLGTGDGGNQPQHF. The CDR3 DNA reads TGCGCCAGCAGCTTGGGAACAGGGGACGGGGGCAATCAGCCCCAGCATTTT.

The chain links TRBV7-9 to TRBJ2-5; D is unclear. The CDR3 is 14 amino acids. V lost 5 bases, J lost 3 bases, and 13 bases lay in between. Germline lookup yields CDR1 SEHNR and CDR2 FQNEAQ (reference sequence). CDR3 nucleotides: TGTGCCAGCAGCCTCAGGTCTGACAAAGAGACCCAGTACTTC. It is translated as CASSLRSDKETQYF.

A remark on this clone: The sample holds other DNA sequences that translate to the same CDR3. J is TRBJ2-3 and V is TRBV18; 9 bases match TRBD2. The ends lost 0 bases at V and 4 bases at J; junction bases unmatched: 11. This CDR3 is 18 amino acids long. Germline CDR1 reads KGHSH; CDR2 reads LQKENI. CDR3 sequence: CASSPPDPLLAGADTQYF. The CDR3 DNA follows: TGTGCCAGCTCACCACCGGATCCCCTATTAGCGGGAGCAGATACGCAGTATTTT.

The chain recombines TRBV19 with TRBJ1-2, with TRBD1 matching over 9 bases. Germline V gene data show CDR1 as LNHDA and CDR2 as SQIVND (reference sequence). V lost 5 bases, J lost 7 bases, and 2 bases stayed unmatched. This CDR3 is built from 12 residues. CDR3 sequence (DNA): TGTGCCAGTAGTGAGACAGGGGGTGGCTACACCTTC. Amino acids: CASSETGGGYTF.

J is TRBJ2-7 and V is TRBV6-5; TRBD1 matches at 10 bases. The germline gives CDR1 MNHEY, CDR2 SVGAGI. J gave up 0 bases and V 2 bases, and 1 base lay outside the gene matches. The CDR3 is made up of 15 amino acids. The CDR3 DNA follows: TGTGCCAGCAGTTACGGACAGGGGGGCTCCTACGAGCAGTACTTC. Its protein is CASSYGQGGSYEQYF.

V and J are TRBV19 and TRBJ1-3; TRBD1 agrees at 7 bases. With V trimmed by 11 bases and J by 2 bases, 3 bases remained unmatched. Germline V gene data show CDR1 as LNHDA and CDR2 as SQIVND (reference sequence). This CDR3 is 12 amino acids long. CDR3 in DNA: TGTGCCTCACAGGGGCCTGGAAACACCATATATTTT. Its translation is CASQGPGNTIYF.

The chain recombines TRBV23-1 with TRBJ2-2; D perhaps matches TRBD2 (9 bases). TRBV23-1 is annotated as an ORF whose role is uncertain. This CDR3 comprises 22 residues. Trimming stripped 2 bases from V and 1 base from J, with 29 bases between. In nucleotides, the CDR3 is TGCGCCAGCAGTCAAGGAAGATGGGGGACAGGCCGACTAGCGGAGAACACCGGGGAGCTGTTTTTT. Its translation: CASSQGRWGTGRLAENTGELFF.

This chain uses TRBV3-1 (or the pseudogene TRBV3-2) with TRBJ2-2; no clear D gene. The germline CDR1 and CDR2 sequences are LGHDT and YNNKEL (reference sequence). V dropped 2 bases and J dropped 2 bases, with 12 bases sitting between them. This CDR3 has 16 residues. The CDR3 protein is CASSQQRLLNTGELFF. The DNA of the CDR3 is TGTGCCAGCAGCCAACAGCGCTTGCTAAACACCGGGGAGCTGTTTTTT.

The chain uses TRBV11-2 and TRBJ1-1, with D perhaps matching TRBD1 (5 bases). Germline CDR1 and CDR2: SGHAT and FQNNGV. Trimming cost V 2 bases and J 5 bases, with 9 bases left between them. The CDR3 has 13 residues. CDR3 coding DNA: TGTGCCAGCAGCTTATCGGGGGAGACTGAAGCTTTCTTT. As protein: CASSLSGETEAFF.